These 22 T cell receptor beta chains share one sample of origin, sequenced in a study of CD8 T cells in ankylosing spondylitis. General study results and limits: The study identified a TCR beta motif of under 10 highly homologous variants that appeared characteristic of ankylosing spondylitis blood.

For these TCRs, the target antigens are not known. TCRdb reprocessed the 5' RACE reads via MiXCR and lists one record per CDR3 protein. This sample carries over 400,000 distinct CDR3 sequences, 25% to 30% of them seen once, and the ten largest clones take roughly 1%. The sequenced sample consisted of blood, either unsorted or a sorted T cell fraction (not recorded which). The receptors come from a male donor with ankylosing spondylitis.

This sequence joins TRBV6-1 and TRBJ2-7; D is perhaps TRBD1 or TRBD2 (5 bases each). Germline V CDR1 and CDR2: MNHNS, SASEGT. The ends were cut back, 3 bases at V and 4 bases at J, with 13 bases in the middle. This CDR3 comprises 14 residues. CDR3 region: CASSEVSGPYEQYV. Written as DNA, the CDR3 is TGTGCCAGCAGTGAGGTCTCGGGGCCTTACGAGCAGTACGTC.

The chain links TRBV3-1 to TRBJ2-5; a weak D match, TRBD2 (6 bases). The CDR3 totals 14 residues. From germline, CDR1 is LGHDT and CDR2 YNNKEL (reference sequence). V lost 1 base and J lost 5, with 11 bases in between. The CDR3 loop is CASSQVPGEETQYF. The CDR3 nucleotides are TGTGCCAGCAGCCAAGTCCCGGGAGAGGAGACCCAGTACTTC.

V gene TRBV10-3 combines with J gene TRBJ2-6, with 8 bases identical to TRBD1. With 3 bases clipped from V and 2 bases from J, the junction kept 9 bases outside the gene matches. Germline V CDR1 and CDR2: ENHRY, SYGVKD. The CDR3 runs to 18 residues. CDR3 in amino acids: CAISDPRQGATGANVLTF. The DNA of the CDR3 is TGTGCCATCAGTGATCCTAGGCAGGGGGCTACTGGGGCCAACGTCCTGACTTTC.

V usage is TRBV5-1 and J usage is TRBJ2-3; 9 nucleotides align to TRBD2. CDR3 length equals 14 residues. Germline lookup yields CDR1 SGHRS and CDR2 YFSETQ. Unmatched junction bases numbered 6, after V lost 4 bases and J lost 6 bases. CDR3 coding DNA: TGCGCCAGCAGCCTCGGAGCGGGGGGTGATACGCAGTATTTT. Residues: CASSLGAGGDTQYF.

This clonotype was seen many times. This chain connects TRBV11-2 to TRBJ2-1; the match to TRBD2 covers 10 bases. J was trimmed by 8 bases and V by 4 bases; bases with no gene match: 8. Per germline, CDR1 SGHAT and CDR2 FQNNGV. This CDR3 has 15 residues. This chain's CDR3 is CASSSGSSGRYEQFF. CDR3 nucleotide sequence: TGTGCCAGCAGCTCGGGAAGTAGCGGGAGGTATGAGCAGTTCTTC.

This chain joins TRBV11-2 and TRBJ1-1; the D gene is possibly TRBD1 (5 bases). The CDR3 loop spans 14 amino acids. The V end was cut by 5 bases, the J end by 0 bases, with 10 bases between. Germline V lookup: CDR1 SGHAT, CDR2 FQNNGV. The CDR3 loop is CASSVQGLNTEAFF. The DNA for the CDR3 is TGTGCCAGCAGCGTTCAGGGCTTGAACACTGAAGCTTTCTTT.

This clonotype was counted many times. V and J are TRBV12-3 or TRBV12-4 and TRBJ2-7; D uncertain. CDR3 length: 13 amino acids. The germline V and J ends were trimmed by 7 bases and 2 bases, with 12 bases remaining between them. The CDR3 loop is CASKNDSPYEQYF. The CDR3 nucleotides are TGTGCCAGCAAGAATGACTCGCCCTACGAGCAGTACTTC.

This clonotype was seen at least ten times. The genes are TRBV2 and TRBJ1-1, with no clear D. Trimming removed 6 bases from V and 0 bases from J, with 8 bases in between. Germline loops: CDR1 SNHLY, CDR2 FYNNEI. CDR3 length: 13 amino acids. Here the CDR3 reads CASSGPLNTEAFF. The CDR3 DNA reads TGTGCCAGCAGCGGGCCCTTGAACACTGAAGCTTTCTTT.

The chain is built from TRBV5-1 and TRBJ2-1; TRBD1 matches 11 bases. The CDR3 loop spans 18 amino acids. Germline V lookup: CDR1 SGHRS, CDR2 YFSETQ. V shed 3 bases, J shed 6 bases, and the junction held 14 bases outside the gene matches. This chain's CDR3 is CASSYSPTGQGVSNEQFF. DNA for the CDR3: TGCGCCAGCAGCTACAGCCCCACGGGACAGGGGGTTTCCAATGAGCAGTTCTTC.

This clonotype was detected only a few times. This chain uses TRBV5-1 with TRBJ2-3; 7 nucleotides align to TRBD2. Germline V lookup: CDR1 SGHRS, CDR2 YFSETQ. V lost 0 bases, J lost 0 bases, and 4 bases stayed unmatched. The CDR3 length is 16 residues. The CDR3 loop reads CASSLVLAASTDTQYF. The CDR3 DNA is TGCGCCAGCAGCTTGGTTCTAGCGGCTAGCACAGATACGCAGTATTTT.

This chain links TRBV4-1 with TRBJ1-2, with 7 bases that match TRBD1. J gave up 4 bases and V 0 bases, and 11 bases lay outside the gene matches. The CDR3 has 17 amino acids. Germline CDR1 reads MGHRA; CDR2 reads YSYEKL. The CDR3 sequence is CASSQDMFEGAGYGYTF. Written as DNA, the CDR3 is TGCGCCAGCAGCCAAGATATGTTCGAGGGGGCGGGCTATGGCTACACCTTC.

In its sample, this clonotype was seen a few times. The chain recombines TRBV11-3 with TRBJ1-2, with 7 bases identical to TRBD1. Per the germline V gene, CDR1 is SGHNT and CDR2 is YENEEA. The junction had 7 bases not matched to a gene; V was cut back by 5 bases and J by 4 bases. There are 14 residues in the CDR3. The CDR3 reads CASSPTQGRYGYTF. For the CDR3, the DNA is TGTGCCAGCAGCCCGACACAGGGGCGCTATGGCTACACCTTC.

A few counts support this clonotype. The rearrangement joins TRBV12-3 or TRBV12-4 to TRBJ1-2; D is ambiguous. The germline V and J ends were trimmed by 5 bases and 6 bases, with 7 bases remaining between them. The CDR3 spans 11 residues. The CDR3 DNA sequence: TGTGCCAGCAGTCCTCTCGATGGCTACACCTTC. This encodes CASSPLDGYTF.

The rearrangement links TRBV20-1 to TRBJ1-5; the match to TRBD1 covers 11 bases. V shed 6 bases, J shed 4 bases, and the junction held 14 bases outside the gene matches. Germline V gives CDR1 DFQATT, CDR2 SNEGSKA (reference sequence). CDR3 size: 17 residues. In DNA form, the CDR3 reads TGCAGTGCGCAAACCGGGACAGGGGGGGCCTATAATCAGCCCCAGCATTTT. Protein: CSAQTGTGGAYNQPQHF.

The genes are TRBV20-1 and TRBJ2-7; no definite D call. V lost 1 base, J lost 0 bases, and 10 bases lay in between. Germline assignment: CDR1 DFQATT and CDR2 SNEGSKA (reference sequence). The CDR3 runs 14 residues. Here the CDR3 reads CSARAGASSYEQYF. CDR3 DNA: TGCAGTGCTAGAGCGGGTGCGAGCTCCTACGAGCAGTACTTC.

This sequence joins TRBV20-1 and TRBJ2-3; maybe TRBD2 (5 bases). The germline gives CDR1 DFQATT, CDR2 SNEGSKA (reference sequence). Trimming removed 5 bases at V and 4 bases at J, with 16 bases between. The CDR3 length is 14 residues. The CDR3 here is CSAWMGVAPDTQYF. The CDR3 DNA follows: TGCAGTGCTTGGATGGGAGTGGCTCCAGATACGCAGTATTTT.

The rearrangement joins TRBV10-3 to TRBJ2-7; 9 nucleotides align to TRBD1. The germline gives CDR1 ENHRY, CDR2 SYGVKD. This CDR3 has 17 amino acids. V dropped 6 bases and J dropped 4; count of bases not matched to a gene: 16. The CDR3 spells CAIRAGGGQGSEYEQYV. DNA for the CDR3: TGTGCCATCAGAGCTGGCGGGGGACAGGGATCTGAATACGAGCAGTACGTC.

This chain uses TRBV5-6 with TRBJ2-7; D is undetermined. CDR1 SGHDT and CDR2 YYEEEE come from the germline V gene. The CDR3 runs 15 residues. V lost 1 base and J lost 6, with 17 bases in between. The CDR3 DNA follows: TGTGCCAGCAGCTTGTCCCAGTTAAGACCTCTCGAGCAGTACTTC. Encoded protein: CASSLSQLRPLEQYF.

This clonotype was seen a handful of times. The J gene is TRBJ2-1, the V gene TRBV2; D is unresolved. The CDR3 contains 12 residues. Germline loops: CDR1 SNHLY, CDR2 FYNNEI. V was pared by 4 bases and J by 5 bases, with 6 bases between. CDR3 amino acids: CASSVGHNEQFF. Written as DNA, the CDR3 is TGTGCCAGCAGTGTCGGCCACAATGAGCAGTTCTTC.

The count of this clonotype is one. The rearrangement links TRBV3-1 to TRBJ2-7; either TRBD1 or TRBD2 may fit D (5 bases each). Germline CDR1 reads LGHDT; CDR2 reads YNNKEL (reference sequence). The V end was cut by 1 base, the J end by 0 bases, with 10 bases between. This CDR3 contains 15 residues. The CDR3 coding sequence is TGTGCCAGCAGCCAAGGGTCAGGGAGCTCCTACGAGCAGTACTTC. Amino acid sequence: CASSQGSGSSYEQYF.

This clonotype appeared a few times. V is TRBV4-1 and J is TRBJ2-7; the D is unclear. The CDR3 has 15 residues. Germline-derived CDR1 and CDR2 are MGHRA and YSYEKL. V shed 0 bases and J shed 2 bases, with 11 bases lying between them. CDR3 DNA: TGCGCCAGCAGCCAAGACATGGGCCCCCCCTACGAGCAGTACGTC. Its protein product is CASSQDMGPPYEQYV.

V is TRBV20-1 and J is TRBJ1-1; D possibly corresponds to TRBD1 (6 bases). The CDR3 has 13 amino acids. CDR1 DFQATT and CDR2 SNEGSKA come from the germline V gene (reference sequence). Trimming removed 4 bases at V and 4 bases at J, with 13 bases between. The CDR3 sequence is CSAKRSGATEAFF. The DNA for the CDR3 is TGCAGTGCTAAAAGATCAGGGGCCACTGAAGCTTTCTTT.